What follows is one TCR beta chain and its context. Antigen specificity is unknown. This entry is derived from a study of follicular helper T cells after annual influenza vaccination. The time point denotes: 2015-2016 season, pre-vaccination. The ends were cut back, 7 bases at V and 6 bases at J, with 10 bases in the middle. The V gene's germline CDR1 is MDHEN and CDR2 SYDVKM. The CDR3 contains 11 residues. Notes on the study in general: Recurrent ICOS+CD38+ cTfh clonotypes included tetramer and AIM influenza-specific ones.

Some clones are missing from TCRdb's copy, which holds only in-frame ones; the method was immunoSEQ multiplex PCR. This sample has fewer than 11,000 clones, with 65% to 85% found just once. The source material was CXCR5+ CD38- circulating T follicular helper cells from blood, sampled on the day of influenza vaccination. Subset: circulating Tfh, non-naive CD4+CXCR5+PD-1+ (ICOS+CD38+ or ICOS-CD38-). The rearrangement joins TRBV28 to TRBJ2-7; weak D call: TRBD1 (7 bases). The source of this sequence is an adult who received the influenza vaccine. CDR3 sequence: CASKQGGEQYF. DNA of the CDR3: TGTGCCAGCAAGCAGGGGGGCGAGCAGTACTTC.